The present T cell receptor (beta chain) was sequenced within a study of cytomegalovirus exposure and HLA in healthy donors. At the level of the study: The 666 first-cohort repertoires shared a platform with the 130 or so validation repertoires, as reported in a later analysis.

V gave up 5 bases and J gave up 4 bases, with 11 bases separating them. Germline V gene lookup returns CDR1 MNHEY and CDR2 SMNVEV (reference sequence). CDR3 length: 14 residues. Using immunoSEQ multiplex PCR, the repertoire was profiled, and TCRdb retains in-frame clones only, with some absent. Of about 240,000 clones listed, around 87% are singletons. This clonotype was obtained from a woman in her thirties in good health and CMV-seropositive. J is TRBJ2-2 and V is TRBV27, with D maybe TRBD1 (6 bases). Material: PBMCs. The CDR3 DNA sequence: TGTGCCAGCAGTCTCATAGGGGGCACCGGGGAGCTGTTTTTT. Its translation is CASSLIGGTGELFF.